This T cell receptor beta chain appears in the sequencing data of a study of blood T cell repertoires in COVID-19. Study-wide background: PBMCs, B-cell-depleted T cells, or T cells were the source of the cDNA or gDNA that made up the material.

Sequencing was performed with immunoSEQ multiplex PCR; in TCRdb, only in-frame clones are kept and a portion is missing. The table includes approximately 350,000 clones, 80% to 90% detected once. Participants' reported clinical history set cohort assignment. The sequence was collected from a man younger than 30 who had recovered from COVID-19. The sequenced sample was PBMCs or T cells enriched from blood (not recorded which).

CDR3 coding DNA: TGTGCCAGCAGTTTAGGCGGGACAGGGGGGGCGAGGGAGCAGTACTTC. It is translated as CASSLGGTGGAREQYF. The V gene is TRBV27, the J gene TRBJ2-7; TRBD1 aligns across 11 bases. The CDR3 sequence is 16 residues long. Germline V CDR1 and CDR2: MNHEY, SMNVEV (reference sequence). The junction had 10 bases not matched to a gene; V was cut back by 2 bases and J by 7 bases.